This TCR beta chain was captured in a study of CD8 T cell repertoires and HIV-1 epitope variants. As regards this clone: Its antigen is undetermined.

TCRdb's table, derived via immunoSEQ multiplex PCR, lists solely in-frame clones and lacks some. The table includes several thousand clones, around 66% detected once. Specimen: cultured CD8+ T cells derived from PBMCs. This TCR was recovered from a male donor with HIV.

This CDR3 reads CASSGQQGASSYNEQFF. The CDR3 DNA follows: TGTGCCAGCAGTGGACAACAGGGGGCAAGCTCCTACAATGAGCAGTTCTTC. The V gene is TRBV25-1, the J gene TRBJ2-1; 9 nucleotides match TRBD1. This CDR3 spans 17 amino acids. Trimming at V came to 4 bases and at J to 0 bases, leaving 7 bases not matched to a gene. The germline V gene encodes CDR1 MGHDK and CDR2 SYGVNS.